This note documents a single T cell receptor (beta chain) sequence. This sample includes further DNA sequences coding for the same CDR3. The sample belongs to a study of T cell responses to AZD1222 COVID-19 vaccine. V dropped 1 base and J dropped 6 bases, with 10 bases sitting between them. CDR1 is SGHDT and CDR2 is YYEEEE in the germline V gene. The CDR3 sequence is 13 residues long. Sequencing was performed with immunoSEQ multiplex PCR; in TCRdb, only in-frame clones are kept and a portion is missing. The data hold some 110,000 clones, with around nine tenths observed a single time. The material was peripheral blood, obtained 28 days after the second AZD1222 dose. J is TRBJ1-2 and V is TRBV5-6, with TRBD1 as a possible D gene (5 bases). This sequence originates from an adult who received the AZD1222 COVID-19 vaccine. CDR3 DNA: TGTGCCAGCAGCTTGCGGCAGGGAGATGGCTACACCTTC. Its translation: CASSLRQGDGYTF.